Listed below are T cell receptor beta chains from one sample, sequenced in a study of blood T cell repertoires in COVID-19. Clones were sequenced by immunoSEQ multiplex PCR, and TCRdb holds only the in-frame ones, with some missing. The profile shows 150,000 or so clones, approximately 79% of them singletons. The sequenced material came from peripheral blood. Receptors were obtained from a woman in her 40s with COVID-19, enrolled during active disease. Each CDR3 is given with its conserved first and last residue. The D gene is left open where the match is weak. The size entry is marked missing in some rows and otherwise reads once, few, many or a size class.

abundance,j_gene,v_gene,d_gene,CDR3nt,CDR3aa
NA,TRBJ1-1,TRBV29-1,TRBD1,TGCAGCGTCGGGGGACAGTTGAACACTGAAGCTTTCTTT,CSVGGQLNTEAFF
NA,TRBJ2-1,TRBV7-9,TRBD1,TGTGCCTCCCTGGGCGGGACAGGGGCCTACAATGAGCAGTTCTTC,CASLGGTGAYNEQFF
few,TRBJ1-2,TRBV29-1,NA,TGCAGCGTTGAAAGTGGGGGGGACTATGGCTACACCTTC,CSVESGGDYGYTF
NA,TRBJ2-7,TRBV14,NA,TGTGCCAGCAGCCAAGCGTCGGGCTACGAGCAGTACTTC,CASSQASGYEQYF
NA,TRBJ1-1,TRBV27,TRBD1,TGTGCCAGCAGCTACAGGGGGGACGACACTGAAGCTTTCTTT,CASSYRGDDTEAFF
NA,TRBJ1-1,TRBV28,NA,TGTGCCAGCAGTTTGCAGGTGGTGAACTCTGAAGCTTTCTTT,CASSLQVVNSEAFF
NA,TRBJ1-2,TRBV19,NA,TGTGCCAGTAGTAACCTTAGCTCCTATGGCTACACCTTC,CASSNLSSYGYTF
NA,TRBJ2-1,TRBV28,TRBD1,TGTGCCAGCACTACAGGGGCCTACAATGAGCAGTTCTTC,CASTTGAYNEQFF
NA,TRBJ2-7,TRBV20-1,NA,TGCAGTGCTAGTGATCCGGGGGGCCAATTGGATTACGAGCAGTACTTC,CSASDPGGQLDYEQYF
NA,TRBJ2-3,TRBV2,NA,TGTGCCAGCAGTGAATTGGTCGGGGGCACAGATACGCAGTATTTT,CASSELVGGTDTQYF
NA,TRBJ1-2,TRBV29-1,TRBD1,TGCAGCGTAACAGGGGCTAACTATGGCTACACCTTC,CSVTGANYGYTF
NA,TRBJ1-2,TRBV7-8,NA,TGTGCCAGCAGCCTTGCGGGGGCCTATGGCTACACCTTC,CASSLAGAYGYTF
NA,TRBJ2-3,TRBV14,NA,TGTGCCAGCAGCTTTTTCGCGGGGACGTCTGATACGCAGTATTTT,CASSFFAGTSDTQYF
NA,TRBJ1-2,TRBV6-5,NA,TGTGCCAGCAGTCCGGGATCTTACTATGGCTACACCTTC,CASSPGSYYGYTF
few,TRBJ2-1,TRBV3-1/TRBV3-2,NA,TGTGCCAGCAGCCCCGGGTACAATGAGCAGTTCTTC,CASSPGYNEQFF
NA,TRBJ2-1,TRBV6-1,TRBD2,TGTGCCAGCAGTGAAGTTTTGCTAGCGGGGGGGATCGGTGAGCAGTTCTTC,CASSEVLLAGGIGEQFF
NA,TRBJ2-3,TRBV4-1,TRBD2,TGCGCCAGCAGCCGGGACGGGGGGGCCGCAGATACGCAGTATTTT,CASSRDGGAADTQYF
NA,TRBJ1-2,TRBV15,NA,TGTGCCACCAGCAGAGGCGGGGCCGATAACTATGGCTACACCTTC,CATSRGGADNYGYTF
NA,TRBJ2-7,TRBV28,NA,TGTGCCAGCAGTTTATTGAGTTACGAGCAGTACTTC,CASSLLSYEQYF
NA,TRBJ2-7,TRBV6-5,TRBD1,TGTGCCAGCAGTCCCCCGGGACAGGGGGCCTACGAGCAGTACTTC,CASSPPGQGAYEQYF
NA,TRBJ1-1,TRBV19,NA,TGTGCCAGCCTAAAACAAAGGGGGAGCACTGAAGCTTTCTTT,CASLKQRGSTEAFF
NA,TRBJ2-6,TRBV6-4,TRBD1,TGTGCCAGCAGCCCAACCTTACAGGGGGCTGGGGCCAACGTCCTGACTTTC,CASSPTLQGAGANVLTF
NA,TRBJ1-2,TRBV28,TRBD1,TGTGCCAGCAGGCAGGGGGCGCCCTATGGCTACACCTTC,CASRQGAPYGYTF
once,TRBJ2-5,TRBV11-3,TRBD1,TGTGCCAGCAGCCCCGGGACAGCCAAGTTCCAAGAGACCCAGTACTTC,CASSPGTAKFQETQYF
NA,TRBJ1-2,TRBV7-9,TRBD1,TGTGCCAGCAGCTGGGGACAGGGAATGAGAGGCTACACCTTC,CASSWGQGMRGYTF
NA,TRBJ2-1,TRBV5-4,TRBD2,TGTGCCAGCAGCTTGGATCTAGCGGGGGGGGATGAGCAGTTCTTC,CASSLDLAGGDEQFF
NA,TRBJ1-1,TRBV7-9,TRBD1,TGTGCCAGCAGCCTCCCACAGGGGGGTTTTTCTGAAGCTTTCTTT,CASSLPQGGFSEAFF
NA,TRBJ2-6,TRBV30,TRBD2,TGTGCCTGGAGCCCTAGCGGGGCTGGTGGGGCCAACGTCCTGACTTTC,CAWSPSGAGGANVLTF
NA,TRBJ2-1,TRBV21-1,NA,TGTGCCAGCAGCAAAGGAGCCCCAGGGGGCATCCCCCACAATGAGCAGTTCTTC,CASSKGAPGGIPHNEQFF
NA,TRBJ2-3,TRBV7-9,NA,TGTGCCAGCAGCTTGACTAGTACCACAGATACGCAGTATTTT,CASSLTSTTDTQYF
NA,TRBJ2-2,TRBV30,TRBD1,TGTGCCTGGAGGGGGACAGCGAACACCGGGGAGCTGTTTTTT,CAWRGTANTGELFF